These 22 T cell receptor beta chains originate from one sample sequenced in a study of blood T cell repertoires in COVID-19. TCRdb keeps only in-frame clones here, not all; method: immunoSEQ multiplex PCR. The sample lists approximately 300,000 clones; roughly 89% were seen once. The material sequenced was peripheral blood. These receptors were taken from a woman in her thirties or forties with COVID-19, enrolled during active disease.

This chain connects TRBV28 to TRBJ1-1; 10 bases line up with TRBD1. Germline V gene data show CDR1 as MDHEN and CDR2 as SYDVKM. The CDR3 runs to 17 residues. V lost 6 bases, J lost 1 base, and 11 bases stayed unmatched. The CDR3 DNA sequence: TGTGCCAGCAGCATGACAGGGGGCAGAGCGAGGAACACTGAAGCTTTCTTT. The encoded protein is CASSMTGGRARNTEAFF.

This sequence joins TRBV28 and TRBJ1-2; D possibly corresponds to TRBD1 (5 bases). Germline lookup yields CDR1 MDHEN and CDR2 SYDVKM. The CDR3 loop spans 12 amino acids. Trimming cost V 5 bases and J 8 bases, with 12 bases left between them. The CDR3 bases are TGTGCCAGCAGTCGCCAGGGAAGCGGCTACACCTTC. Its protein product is CASSRQGSGYTF.

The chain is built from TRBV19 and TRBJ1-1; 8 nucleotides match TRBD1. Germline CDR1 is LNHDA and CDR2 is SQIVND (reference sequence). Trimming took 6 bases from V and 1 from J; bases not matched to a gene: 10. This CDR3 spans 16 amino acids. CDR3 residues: CASSRPGTGPNTEAFF. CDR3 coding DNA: TGTGCCAGTAGCCGACCCGGGACAGGACCGAACACTGAAGCTTTCTTT.

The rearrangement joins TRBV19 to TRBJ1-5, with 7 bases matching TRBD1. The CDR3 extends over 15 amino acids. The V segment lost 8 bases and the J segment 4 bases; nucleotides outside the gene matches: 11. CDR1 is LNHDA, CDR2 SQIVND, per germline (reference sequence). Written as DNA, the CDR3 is TGTGCCAGTGCGGCCACAGGGGTACTAAATCAGCCCCAGCATTTT. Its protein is CASAATGVLNQPQHF.

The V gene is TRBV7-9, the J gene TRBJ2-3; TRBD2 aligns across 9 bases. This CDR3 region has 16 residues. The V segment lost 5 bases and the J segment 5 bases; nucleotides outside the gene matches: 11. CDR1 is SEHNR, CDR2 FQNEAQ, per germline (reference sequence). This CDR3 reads CASSPPVGLAEDTQYF. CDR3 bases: TGTGCCAGCAGCCCCCCCGTGGGACTAGCCGAAGATACGCAGTATTTT.

The CDR3 here is CASSFGTGGNEQYF. The CDR3 nucleotides read TGTGCCAGCAGCTTTGGGACAGGGGGCAACGAGCAGTACTTC. The J gene is TRBJ2-7, the V gene TRBV11-2, with 12 bases lining up with TRBD1. V trimming: 3 bases; J trimming: 5 bases; junction bases outside the gene matches: 2. CDR3 length equals 14 residues. From germline, CDR1 is SGHAT and CDR2 FQNNGV.

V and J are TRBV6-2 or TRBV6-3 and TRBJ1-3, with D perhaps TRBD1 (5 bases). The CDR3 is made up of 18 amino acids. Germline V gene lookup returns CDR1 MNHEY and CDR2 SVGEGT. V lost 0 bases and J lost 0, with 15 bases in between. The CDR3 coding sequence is TGTGCCAGCAGTTACTCAGGTGGCAGGACAAGCTCTGGAAACACCATATATTTT. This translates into CASSYSGGRTSSGNTIYF.

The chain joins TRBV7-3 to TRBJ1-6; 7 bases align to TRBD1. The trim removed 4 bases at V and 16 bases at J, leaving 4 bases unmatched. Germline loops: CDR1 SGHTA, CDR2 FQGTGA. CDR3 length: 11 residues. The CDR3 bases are TGTGCCAGCAGCTCTGGGACAGATCTCCACTTT. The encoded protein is CASSSGTDLHF.

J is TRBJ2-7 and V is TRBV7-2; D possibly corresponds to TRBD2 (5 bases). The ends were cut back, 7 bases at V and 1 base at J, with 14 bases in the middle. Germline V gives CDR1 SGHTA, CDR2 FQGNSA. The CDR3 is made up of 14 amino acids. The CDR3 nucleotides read TGTGCCAGCACCCCGACAAGGACTTCCTACGAGCAGTACTTC. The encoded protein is CASTPTRTSYEQYF.

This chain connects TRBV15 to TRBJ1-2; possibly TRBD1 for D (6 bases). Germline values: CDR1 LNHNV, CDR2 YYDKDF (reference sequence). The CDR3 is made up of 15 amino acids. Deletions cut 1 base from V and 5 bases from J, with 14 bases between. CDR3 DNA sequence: TGTGCCACCAGCAGAGGGGGGTGGCAGGGGTATGGCTACACCTTC. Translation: CATSRGGWQGYGYTF.

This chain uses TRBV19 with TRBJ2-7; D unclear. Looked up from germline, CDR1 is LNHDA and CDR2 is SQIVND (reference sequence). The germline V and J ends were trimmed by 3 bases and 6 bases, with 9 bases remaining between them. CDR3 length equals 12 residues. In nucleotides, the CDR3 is TGTGCCAGTAGTATGGGCATCGGCGAGCAGTACTTC. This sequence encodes CASSMGIGEQYF.

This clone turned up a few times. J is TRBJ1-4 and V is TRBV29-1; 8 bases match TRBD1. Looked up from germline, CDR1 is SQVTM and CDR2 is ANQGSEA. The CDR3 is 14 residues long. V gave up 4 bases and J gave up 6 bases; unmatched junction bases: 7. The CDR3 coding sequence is TGCAGCGTTGTAGTTTCGGGACAGGATGAAAAACTGTTTTTT. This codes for CSVVVSGQDEKLFF.

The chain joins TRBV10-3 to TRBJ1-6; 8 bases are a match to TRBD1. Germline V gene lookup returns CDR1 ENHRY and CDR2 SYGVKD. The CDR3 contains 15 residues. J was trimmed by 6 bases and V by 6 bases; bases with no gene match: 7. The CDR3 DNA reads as TGTGCCATCAGCGTCGACAGGGGAGCTAATTCACCCCTCCACTTT. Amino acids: CAISVDRGANSPLHF.

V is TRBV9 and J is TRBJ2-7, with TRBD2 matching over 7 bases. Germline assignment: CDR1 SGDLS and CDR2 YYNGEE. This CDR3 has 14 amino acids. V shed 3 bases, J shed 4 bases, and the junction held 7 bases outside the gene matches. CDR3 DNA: TGTGCCAGCAGCGAAGTGGCTAGCGGTTACGAGCAGTACTTC. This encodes CASSEVASGYEQYF.

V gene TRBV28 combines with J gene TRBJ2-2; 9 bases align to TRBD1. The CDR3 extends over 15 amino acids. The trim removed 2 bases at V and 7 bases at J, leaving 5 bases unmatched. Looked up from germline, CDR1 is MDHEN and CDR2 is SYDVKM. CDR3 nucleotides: TGTGCCAGCAGTTTAAACAGGGGGCGCGGCGGGGAGCTGTTTTTT. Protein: CASSLNRGRGGELFF.

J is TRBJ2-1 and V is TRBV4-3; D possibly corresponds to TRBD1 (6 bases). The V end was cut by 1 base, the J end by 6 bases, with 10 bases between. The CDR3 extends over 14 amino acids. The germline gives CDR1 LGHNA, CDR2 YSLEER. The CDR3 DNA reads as TGCGCCAGCAGCCAAGTCGCAGGGGTCAATGAGCAGTTCTTC. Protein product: CASSQVAGVNEQFF.

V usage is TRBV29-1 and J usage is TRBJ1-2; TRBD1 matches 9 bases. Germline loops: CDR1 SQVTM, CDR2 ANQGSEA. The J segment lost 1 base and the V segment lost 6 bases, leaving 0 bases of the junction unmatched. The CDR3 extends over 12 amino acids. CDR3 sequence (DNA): TGCAGCGTGGACAGGGGTAACTATGGCTACACCTTC. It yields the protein CSVDRGNYGYTF.

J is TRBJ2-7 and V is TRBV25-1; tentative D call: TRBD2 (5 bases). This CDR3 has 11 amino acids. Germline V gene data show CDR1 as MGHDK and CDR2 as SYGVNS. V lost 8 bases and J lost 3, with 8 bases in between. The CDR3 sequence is CASGDYYEQYF. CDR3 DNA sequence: TGTGCCAGCGGCGACTACTACGAGCAGTACTTC.

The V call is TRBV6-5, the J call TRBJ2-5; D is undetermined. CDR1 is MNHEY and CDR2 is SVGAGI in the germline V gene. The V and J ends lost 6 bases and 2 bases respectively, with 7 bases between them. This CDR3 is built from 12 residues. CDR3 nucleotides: TGTGCCAGCAGCCCCTTTCAAGAGACCCAGTACTTC. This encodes CASSPFQETQYF.

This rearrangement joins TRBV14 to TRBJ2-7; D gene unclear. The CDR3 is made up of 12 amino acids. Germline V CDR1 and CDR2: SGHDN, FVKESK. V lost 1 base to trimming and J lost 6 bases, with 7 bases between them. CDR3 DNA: TGTGCCAGCAGCCAAGTGAGAGCCGAGCAGTACTTC. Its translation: CASSQVRAEQYF.

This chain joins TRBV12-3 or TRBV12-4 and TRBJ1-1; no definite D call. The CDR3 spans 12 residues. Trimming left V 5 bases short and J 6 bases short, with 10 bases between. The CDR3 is CASSPAVAEAFF. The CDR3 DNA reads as TGTGCCAGCAGTCCAGCGGTCGCTGAAGCTTTCTTT.

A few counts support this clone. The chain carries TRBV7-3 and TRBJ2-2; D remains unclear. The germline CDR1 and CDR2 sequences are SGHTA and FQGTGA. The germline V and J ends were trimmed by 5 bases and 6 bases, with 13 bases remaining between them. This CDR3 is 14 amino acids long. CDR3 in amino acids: CASSQTLGSGELFF. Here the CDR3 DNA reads TGTGCCAGCAGCCAAACCCTCGGGTCCGGGGAGCTGTTTTTT.